This section outlines one T cell receptor (beta chain) sequence together with its context. Its antigen has not been determined. It has no much larger one-base neighbor in the sample; base qualities were not kept. This sample includes further DNA sequences coding for the same CDR3. The data were obtained in a study of shared clonotypes between healthy human individuals (dated by TCRdb to the early 2020s). Turning to the overall study: A few men and a couple of women, aged 18 to 49 years, made up the cohort. Per donor, three plates each were used for CD4 naive and CD4 memory, two for CD8 naive, and one for CD8 memory. To estimate repertoire size and how much clonotypes are shared between individuals, the study performed deep sequencing of blood TCR repertoires from roughly five healthy adults. To increase sequencing depth and limit assay-specific biases, TCR repertoire library preparation and sequencing were carried out by different laboratories using diverse techniques. Each donor's leukapheresis produced roughly between roughly 0.85 and 9.5 billion PBMCs.

The donors were healthy, HIV-negative adults with no recently reported acute infections or vaccinations. Every donor was a Caucasian adult residing in Nashville, Tennessee, USA. CD4+ T cells were enriched by magnetic negative selection; naive cells were then positively selected on CD45RA, and the negative fraction formed the memory subset. Blood was obtained by leukapheresis, after which PBMCs were separated by Ficoll-Histopaque density gradient centrifugation and cryopreserved in liquid nitrogen vapor phase. Analytical flow cytometry was used to check the purity and quantity of each magnetically sorted T cell population. From each sorted fraction, genomic DNA was isolated and quantified by UV absorbance on a Nanodrop 2000c. Using the deep immunoSEQ assay, multiplex PCR amplified TCR CDR3 regions from genomic DNA. Genomic DNA extracted from each cell subset was distributed evenly over all wells of several immunoSEQ 96-well plates, and each plate served as one replicate. For sorted subsets, each replicate PCR was loaded with about 0.2 ug genomic DNA, equivalent to about 33,000 T cell genomes. Purified libraries were quantified with a Qubit 3.0 fluorometer, sized on a Bioanalyzer 2100, and re-quantified with the KAPA Library Quantification kit. A separate single-read 150-cycle Illumina NextSeq 550 flow cell was used to sequence each immunoSEQ 96-well plate. Processing in the source paper ran as follows. Because the immunoSEQ output held only junctional sequences and lacked quality scores, the filtering could not match the filtering applied to full-length reads. To assign V/J genes and CDR3, sequences were annotated against IMGT germline references using PyIR, a Python wrapper for IgBLAST v1.9. Any read was removed if the V/J assignment was weak (E-value above 1e-6), the CDR3 was missing, or the read contained stop codons, out-of-frame junctions, or ambiguous translated residues. V3J clonotypes were defined by identical inferred V gene, J gene, and CDR3 amino acid sequence. The percentage overlap between two repertoires was calculated by dividing the number of shared unique clonotypes by the size of the smaller repertoire. Three approaches were used to assess repertoire richness: RTK rarefaction, the Chao1 estimator, and Recon v2.1 estimates of unobserved clonotypes. OLGA was used to compute generation probabilities for all TCRbeta clonotypes that the gDNA method yielded from several donors. TCRdb took this table from immuneACCESS and kept in-frame rearrangements with V and J called. Such tables lack part of the clones; where checked against another copy, unresolved V genes explain under half of the gap, and the rest is unexplained. V, J and clone size were drawn from that table, and D and trimming were deduced from the DNA. The sample includes more than 1.2 million clones, with just under 99% observed a single time. The top ten clones comprise approximately 0.4% of the sample.

Results and caveats for the whole study, not just this receptor: Rarefaction of sorted-subset datasets indicated incomplete sequencing despite the large sequencing depth. Estimated clonotype richness was generally larger for naive than for memory subsets. Pairwise subsampling led to the expectation that sequencing depth would affect the degree of clonotype sharing among donors. Sampling was restricted to blood, and TCR repertoires in tissues likely differ from the TCR repertoires found in blood. The genetic and exposure-history diversity represented was limited by the small number of donors. Clonotypes shared by all four sorted-subset donors showed higher generation probabilities than non-shared clonotypes. Around 5% of naive CD4, 3.5% of naive CD8, approximately 2.2% of memory CD4, and more than 0.35% of memory CD8 clonotypes were shared across several donors.

The CDR3 sequence holds 16 residues, the cysteine and phenylalanine included. The read is trimmed to its CDR3 DNA, 48 bases read in frame from base 1. Looking up the germline V gene (reference sequence) yields CDR1 SGHKS and CDR2 YYEKEE. V and J are trimmed by 0 bases and 0 bases, and the gene matches miss 4 bases of the junction. The TCR originated in a man aged 25 to 40 in good health. Here the chain combines TRBV5-5 and TRBJ2-3, with 7 central nucleotides matching TRBD2. Sequenced input: naive CD4+ T cells sorted from blood. The sample's cell subset or site label is to be understood as: CD45RA+ positively selected. At the DNA level, the sequence is TGTGCCAGCAGCTTGGCCCTAGCGGCAAGCACAGATACGCAGTATTTT. It encodes CASSLALAASTDTQYF.